Each of the 26 T cell receptor beta chains below was sequenced from the same sample in a study of OX40 agonist ivuxolimab in advanced cancers. Preparation of the library involved the immunoSEQ multiplex PCR assay. TCRdb provides this immuneACCESS table in a form limited to in-frame rearrangements. Some clones are lacking; in checked studies, under half of them reflect an unresolved V gene, and why the rest are absent is not known. Across this sample there are 22,000 or so clones, with around 85% seen only once. The ten top clones hold 29% of the sample. Source: CD4+ or CD8+ T cells sorted from blood, taken in a trial of the OX40 agonist ivuxolimab. These TCRs come from an adult with an advanced solid tumor such as melanoma, head and neck, liver or kidney cancer.

This clone was seen a single time. The V and J genes are TRBV7-9 and TRBJ2-1, with unresolved D. V lost 1 base and J 4 bases, leaving 11 bases between the germline ends. This CDR3 is built from 15 residues. CDR1 and CDR2 from the germline V gene are SEHNR and FQNEAQ (reference sequence). The CDR3 spells CASSLVKSRYNEQFF. The DNA for the CDR3 is TGTGCCAGCAGCTTAGTAAAAAGCCGTTACAATGAGCAGTTCTTC. Supplemented by reference TRBV7-9 and TRBJ2-1, the full variable domain reads DTGVSQNPRHKITKRGQNVTFRCDPISEHNRLYWYRQTLGQGPEFLTYFQNEAQLEKSRLLSDRFSAERPKGSFSTLEIQRTEQGDSAMYLCASSLVKSRYNEQFFGPGTRLTVL.

The V and J genes are TRBV4-1 and TRBJ1-4; D remains ambiguous. Trimming cost V 3 bases and J 6 bases, with 5 bases left between them. The CDR3 sequence is 12 residues long. Germline-derived CDR1 and CDR2 are MGHRA and YSYEKL. This chain's CDR3 is CASSQGYEKLFF. In DNA, the CDR3 is TGCGCCAGCAGCCAGGGATATGAAAAACTGTTTTTT.

V is TRBV30 and J is TRBJ2-1; D is uncertain. This CDR3 is 10 amino acids long. The germline CDR1 and CDR2 sequences are GTSNPN and SVGIG (reference sequence). Trimming shortened V by 5 bases and J by 8 bases, and 7 bases separated the two germline ends. This chain's CDR3 is CAWLFYEQFF. The DNA of the CDR3 is TGTGCCTGGCTGTTCTATGAGCAGTTCTTC.

Concerning this clone itself: With a much larger clone just one base away, this may be a read error. This CDR3 is also generated by other DNA sequences in the sample. The gene calls are TRBV19 and TRBJ1-5; D gene uncertain. Germline V gives CDR1 LNHDA, CDR2 SQIVND (reference sequence). The CDR3 consists of 13 residues. The V end lost 5 bases, the J end lost 0 bases, and 5 bases lay between the germline ends. CDR3: CASSLNSNQPQHF. The CDR3 nucleotides read TGTGCCAGTAGTCTCAATAGCAATCAGCCCCAGCATTTT.

The V and J genes are TRBV2 and TRBJ2-5; possible D gene TRBD2, 7 bases. The CDR3 spans 17 residues. Trimming took off 1 base at V and 7 bases at J, with 22 bases between the two ends. The germline V gene encodes CDR1 SNHLY and CDR2 FYNNEI. CDR3 residues: CASSEGEGGTGIGTQYF. The CDR3 region has the DNA TGTGCCAGCAGTGAAGGGGAGGGGGGGACCGGTATCGGGACCCAGTACTTC.

In this sample, this clone turned up once. This CDR3 is CASSPDSDLNTGELFF. The CDR3 DNA follows: TGTGCCAGCAGCCCAGACAGCGACCTGAACACCGGGGAGCTGTTTTTT. The chain joins TRBV28 to TRBJ2-2; a possible D gene is TRBD1 (5 bases). The CDR3 totals 16 residues. Germline CDR1 and CDR2: MDHEN and SYDVKM. The V end lost 6 bases, the J end lost 1 base, and 15 bases lay between the germline ends.

J is TRBJ1-5 and V is TRBV2, with unresolved D. From germline, CDR1 is SNHLY and CDR2 FYNNEI. This CDR3 spans 13 amino acids. Trimming left V 7 bases short and J 7 bases short, with 14 bases between. CDR3 amino acids: CASKGPVEQPQHF. The CDR3 DNA reads TGTGCCAGCAAAGGTCCGGTCGAACAGCCCCAGCATTTT.

The chain uses TRBV4-3 and TRBJ2-2, with D unresolved. CDR3 size: 15 residues. The germline V gene has CDR1 LGHNA and CDR2 YSLEER. V was clipped by 5 bases and J by 6 bases, with 16 bases between them. The CDR3 DNA follows: TGCGCCAGCAGCTTCCTTGGGCCCCTCTCCGGGGAGCTGTTTTTT. Translation gives CASSFLGPLSGELFF.

The chain has TRBV2 and TRBJ1-2; 8 bases match TRBD1. Germline values: CDR1 SNHLY, CDR2 FYNNEI. V gave up 3 bases and J gave up 5 bases; unmatched junction bases: 8. The CDR3 has 15 residues. CDR3 in amino acids: CASSDIGQGGYGYTF. The CDR3 DNA is TGTGCCAGCAGTGACATTGGACAGGGAGGGTATGGCTACACCTTC.

The chain couples TRBV7-9 to TRBJ2-3; D not resolved. CDR3 size: 15 residues. Trimming removed 1 base at V and 2 bases at J, with 10 bases between. The germline V gene encodes CDR1 SEHNR and CDR2 FQNEAQ (reference sequence). The CDR3 loop is CASSLVSVNTDTQYF. CDR3 DNA sequence: TGTGCCAGCAGCTTAGTATCGGTTAACACAGATACGCAGTATTTT.

Of note for this clone: Without the conserved terminal phenylalanine or tryptophan, this CDR3 likely stems from a read error. The limits of the CDR3 on the DNA are not certain, so only TCRdb's listed CDR3 is given. V is TRBV7-3 and J is TRBJ1-1. The CDR3 extends over 10 residues, inclusive of both ends. CDR1 is SGHTA and CDR2 is FQGTGA in the germline V gene. The chain's CDR3 is CASRLRGPSG.

This clone has just a few counts. The chain carries TRBV15 and TRBJ1-5; D unresolved. This CDR3 has 15 residues. Germline loops: CDR1 LNHNV, CDR2 YYDKDF (reference sequence). The ends were cut back, 4 bases at V and 5 bases at J, with 15 bases in the middle. The CDR3 region is CATSMTYGGDQPQHF. For the CDR3, the DNA is TGTGCCACCAGCATGACGTATGGAGGAGATCAGCCCCAGCATTTT.

This sequence joins TRBV28 and TRBJ2-1; unclear D gene. Trimming took off 5 bases at V and 4 bases at J, with 12 bases between the two ends. The CDR3 runs to 14 residues. Germline V CDR1 and CDR2: MDHEN, SYDVKM. CDR3 coding DNA: TGTGCCAGCAGTCCGGCGCCGGGTTACAATGAGCAGTTCTTC. It translates to CASSPAPGYNEQFF.

V gene TRBV27 combines with J gene TRBJ2-6, with 9 bases identical to TRBD2. In germline, CDR1 is MNHEY, CDR2 SMNVEV (reference sequence). The CDR3 has 18 amino acids. The junction had 10 bases not matched to a gene; V was cut back by 6 bases and J by 1 base. CDR3 protein: CASRKLAGAISGANVLTF. DNA for the CDR3: TGTGCCAGCAGAAAATTAGCGGGAGCTATTTCTGGGGCCAACGTCCTGACTTTC.

This chain uses TRBV27 with TRBJ2-1, with a tentative D call TRBD2 (6 bases). CDR1 and CDR2 (germline): MNHEY, SMNVEV (reference sequence). V was clipped by 4 bases and J by 0 bases, with 16 bases between them. The CDR3 has 17 residues. DNA of the CDR3: TGTGCCAGCAGTTGGGGATGGGCGACTAGCTCCTACAATGAGCAGTTCTTC. Protein product: CASSWGWATSSYNEQFF.

The rearrangement uses TRBV6-5 and TRBJ2-7; TRBD2 matches at 7 bases. V lost 2 bases, J lost 6 bases, and 1 base stayed unmatched. CDR1 is MNHEY and CDR2 is SVGAGI in the germline V gene. There are 12 residues in the CDR3. The DNA of the CDR3 is TGTGCCAGCAGTTACGGGGGGGGCGAGCAGTACTTC. Protein sequence: CASSYGGGEQYF.

The chain joins TRBV28 to TRBJ1-2, with D perhaps TRBD1 (6 bases). The CDR3 contains 15 residues. Trimming pared 5 bases from V and 3 bases from J, leaving 16 bases between. Germline CDR1 is MDHEN and CDR2 is SYDVKM. The CDR3 spells CASSPVQGLYYGYTF. CDR3 DNA: TGTGCCAGCAGTCCCGTACAGGGTCTTTACTATGGCTACACCTTC.

The CDR3 loop reads CAWTQTQTGELFF. DNA of the CDR3: TGTGCCTGGACTCAGACGCAAACCGGGGAGCTGTTTTTT. The V gene is TRBV30, the J gene TRBJ2-2; D is unresolved. V was clipped by 4 bases and J by 5 bases, with 11 bases between them. CDR3 length equals 13 residues. CDR1 and CDR2 (germline): GTSNPN, SVGIG (reference sequence).

The table lists this clone with a count of one. The V and J genes are TRBV7-9 and TRBJ1-5; 7 bases fit TRBD1. The CDR3 extends over 16 amino acids. CDR1 and CDR2 from the germline V gene are SEHNR and FQNEAQ (reference sequence). V shed 1 base and J 7 bases; nucleotides not matched to a gene: 10. In DNA, the CDR3 is TGTGCCAGCAGCTTAGTGGCGACAGGGTATGGGCAGCCCCAGCATTTT. This codes for CASSLVATGYGQPQHF.

The rearrangement joins TRBV4-3 to TRBJ1-2, with no clear D. The V gene lost 4 bases and the J gene lost 8 bases, with 17 bases spanning the gap. This CDR3 contains 14 residues. Germline V lookup: CDR1 LGHNA, CDR2 YSLEER. CDR3 region: CASSPRKVTEGYTF. CDR3 nucleotide sequence: TGCGCCAGCAGCCCTAGGAAGGTCACAGAGGGCTACACCTTC.

The gene calls are TRBV28 and TRBJ1-5, with D possibly TRBD1 on 6 matching bases. The germline V gene encodes CDR1 MDHEN and CDR2 SYDVKM. V shed 2 bases and J shed 2 bases, with 7 bases lying between them. The CDR3 has 14 amino acids. CDR3 amino acids: CASSLRQGNQPQHF. CDR3 DNA: TGTGCCAGCAGTTTAAGACAGGGCAATCAGCCCCAGCATTTT.

This chain uses TRBV15 with TRBJ2-1; the D is unclear. The CDR3 covers 15 residues. Germline V gene lookup returns CDR1 LNHNV and CDR2 YYDKDF (reference sequence). V was cut by 3 bases and J by 4 bases, with 13 bases left in between. The CDR3 DNA reads TGTGCCACCAGCAGCCGGGTGCCCTTTTACAATGAGCAGTTCTTC. Translated, it gives CATSSRVPFYNEQFF.

The chain has TRBV28 and TRBJ2-7, with D possibly matching TRBD1 (5 bases). The germline V gene encodes CDR1 MDHEN and CDR2 SYDVKM. Trimming took 4 bases from V and 6 from J, leaving 16 bases between them. The CDR3 length is 14 residues. This CDR3 is CASSYLRKGPEQYF. The CDR3 DNA sequence: TGTGCCAGCAGTTACCTCAGGAAGGGGCCCGAGCAGTACTTC.

The chain links TRBV4-1 to TRBJ1-2; the match to TRBD1 covers 10 bases. CDR1 is MGHRA and CDR2 is YSYEKL in the germline V gene. The CDR3 extends over 13 amino acids. V shed 4 bases, J shed 7 bases, and the junction held 3 bases outside the gene matches. CDR3 region: CASSPGQGGGYTF. CDR3 nucleotides: TGCGCCAGCAGCCCAGGACAGGGGGGTGGCTACACCTTC.

The CDR3 DNA is TGTGCCAGCAGTCCTGGTCCTTTAATCGGGGAGCTGTTTTTT. Its translation: CASSPGPLIGELFF. The rearrangement uses TRBV9 and TRBJ2-2; D ambiguous. Germline V CDR1 and CDR2: SGDLS, YYNGEE. V was trimmed by 5 bases and J by 7 bases, leaving 15 bases between them. The CDR3 spans 14 residues.

This chain uses TRBV7-9 with TRBJ2-1; D call uncertain. The CDR3 has 16 residues. Trimming took 7 bases from V and 3 from J, leaving 19 bases between them. Germline CDR1 and CDR2: SEHNR and FQNEAQ (reference sequence). The CDR3 here is CASNLVDSLGYNEQFF. The CDR3 DNA follows: TGTGCCAGCAACCTCGTAGACTCGTTGGGCTACAATGAGCAGTTCTTC.